This TCR beta chain derives from a study of blood T cell repertoires in COVID-19. Study information: COVID-19 samples from acute and convalescent phases originated in the United States, Italy and Spain. PBMCs, B-cell-depleted T cells, or T cells provided the cDNA or gDNA that made up the material.

Germline-derived CDR1 and CDR2 are SGDLS and YYNGEE. V gave up 3 bases and J gave up 2 bases, with 12 bases separating them. The CDR3 is 14 residues long. Per the study methods: Amplification from reference gene primers served as the basis for estimated nucleated cell counts. Profiled with immunoSEQ multiplex PCR; TCRdb holds only in-frame clones, not every one. V, J and clone size reflect that table, while D and trimming were determined from the DNA. The table includes around 30,000 clones, approximately 83% detected once. The sequence was collected from a human donor in a cohort sampled during active COVID-19. V is TRBV9 and J is TRBJ2-7; TRBD1 is a possible D gene (6 bases). Sequencing used peripheral blood. CDR3 sequence reads: CASSADRFPYEQYF. In DNA form, the CDR3 reads TGTGCCAGCAGCGCCGACAGGTTTCCCTACGAGCAGTACTTC. Complete variable domain (other parts from reference TRBV9 and TRBJ2-7): DSGVTQTPKHLITATGQRVTLRCSPRSGDLSVYWYQQSLDQGLQFLIQYYNGEERAKGNILERFSAQQFPDLHSELNLSSLELGDSALYFCASSADRFPYEQYFGPGTRLTVT.